This record looks at one TCR beta chain sequence and its context. Trimming removed 4 bases from V and 1 base from J, with 4 bases in between. From germline, CDR1 is MDHEN and CDR2 SYDVKM. The CDR3 consists of 12 residues. This sample was included in a study of blood T cell repertoires in COVID-19. Turning to the study itself: The United States, Italy and Spain provided the acute and convalescent COVID-19 samples.

Enrollees, roughly 18 to 95 years old, lived in 24 US areas. Cohorts were assigned according to the clinical history that participants reported. Data came from immunoSEQ multiplex PCR; TCRdb stores just in-frame clones and leaves some out. The sample records hundreds of thousands of clones, approximately 90% being singletons. The TCR comes from a man aged 40-49 years who had recovered from COVID-19. V is TRBV28 and J is TRBJ1-1; D gene unclear. Sequenced sample: PBMCs or T cells enriched from blood (not recorded which). DNA of the CDR3: TGTGCCAGCAGTTCGGGGAACACTGAAGCTTTCTTT. It encodes CASSSGNTEAFF.